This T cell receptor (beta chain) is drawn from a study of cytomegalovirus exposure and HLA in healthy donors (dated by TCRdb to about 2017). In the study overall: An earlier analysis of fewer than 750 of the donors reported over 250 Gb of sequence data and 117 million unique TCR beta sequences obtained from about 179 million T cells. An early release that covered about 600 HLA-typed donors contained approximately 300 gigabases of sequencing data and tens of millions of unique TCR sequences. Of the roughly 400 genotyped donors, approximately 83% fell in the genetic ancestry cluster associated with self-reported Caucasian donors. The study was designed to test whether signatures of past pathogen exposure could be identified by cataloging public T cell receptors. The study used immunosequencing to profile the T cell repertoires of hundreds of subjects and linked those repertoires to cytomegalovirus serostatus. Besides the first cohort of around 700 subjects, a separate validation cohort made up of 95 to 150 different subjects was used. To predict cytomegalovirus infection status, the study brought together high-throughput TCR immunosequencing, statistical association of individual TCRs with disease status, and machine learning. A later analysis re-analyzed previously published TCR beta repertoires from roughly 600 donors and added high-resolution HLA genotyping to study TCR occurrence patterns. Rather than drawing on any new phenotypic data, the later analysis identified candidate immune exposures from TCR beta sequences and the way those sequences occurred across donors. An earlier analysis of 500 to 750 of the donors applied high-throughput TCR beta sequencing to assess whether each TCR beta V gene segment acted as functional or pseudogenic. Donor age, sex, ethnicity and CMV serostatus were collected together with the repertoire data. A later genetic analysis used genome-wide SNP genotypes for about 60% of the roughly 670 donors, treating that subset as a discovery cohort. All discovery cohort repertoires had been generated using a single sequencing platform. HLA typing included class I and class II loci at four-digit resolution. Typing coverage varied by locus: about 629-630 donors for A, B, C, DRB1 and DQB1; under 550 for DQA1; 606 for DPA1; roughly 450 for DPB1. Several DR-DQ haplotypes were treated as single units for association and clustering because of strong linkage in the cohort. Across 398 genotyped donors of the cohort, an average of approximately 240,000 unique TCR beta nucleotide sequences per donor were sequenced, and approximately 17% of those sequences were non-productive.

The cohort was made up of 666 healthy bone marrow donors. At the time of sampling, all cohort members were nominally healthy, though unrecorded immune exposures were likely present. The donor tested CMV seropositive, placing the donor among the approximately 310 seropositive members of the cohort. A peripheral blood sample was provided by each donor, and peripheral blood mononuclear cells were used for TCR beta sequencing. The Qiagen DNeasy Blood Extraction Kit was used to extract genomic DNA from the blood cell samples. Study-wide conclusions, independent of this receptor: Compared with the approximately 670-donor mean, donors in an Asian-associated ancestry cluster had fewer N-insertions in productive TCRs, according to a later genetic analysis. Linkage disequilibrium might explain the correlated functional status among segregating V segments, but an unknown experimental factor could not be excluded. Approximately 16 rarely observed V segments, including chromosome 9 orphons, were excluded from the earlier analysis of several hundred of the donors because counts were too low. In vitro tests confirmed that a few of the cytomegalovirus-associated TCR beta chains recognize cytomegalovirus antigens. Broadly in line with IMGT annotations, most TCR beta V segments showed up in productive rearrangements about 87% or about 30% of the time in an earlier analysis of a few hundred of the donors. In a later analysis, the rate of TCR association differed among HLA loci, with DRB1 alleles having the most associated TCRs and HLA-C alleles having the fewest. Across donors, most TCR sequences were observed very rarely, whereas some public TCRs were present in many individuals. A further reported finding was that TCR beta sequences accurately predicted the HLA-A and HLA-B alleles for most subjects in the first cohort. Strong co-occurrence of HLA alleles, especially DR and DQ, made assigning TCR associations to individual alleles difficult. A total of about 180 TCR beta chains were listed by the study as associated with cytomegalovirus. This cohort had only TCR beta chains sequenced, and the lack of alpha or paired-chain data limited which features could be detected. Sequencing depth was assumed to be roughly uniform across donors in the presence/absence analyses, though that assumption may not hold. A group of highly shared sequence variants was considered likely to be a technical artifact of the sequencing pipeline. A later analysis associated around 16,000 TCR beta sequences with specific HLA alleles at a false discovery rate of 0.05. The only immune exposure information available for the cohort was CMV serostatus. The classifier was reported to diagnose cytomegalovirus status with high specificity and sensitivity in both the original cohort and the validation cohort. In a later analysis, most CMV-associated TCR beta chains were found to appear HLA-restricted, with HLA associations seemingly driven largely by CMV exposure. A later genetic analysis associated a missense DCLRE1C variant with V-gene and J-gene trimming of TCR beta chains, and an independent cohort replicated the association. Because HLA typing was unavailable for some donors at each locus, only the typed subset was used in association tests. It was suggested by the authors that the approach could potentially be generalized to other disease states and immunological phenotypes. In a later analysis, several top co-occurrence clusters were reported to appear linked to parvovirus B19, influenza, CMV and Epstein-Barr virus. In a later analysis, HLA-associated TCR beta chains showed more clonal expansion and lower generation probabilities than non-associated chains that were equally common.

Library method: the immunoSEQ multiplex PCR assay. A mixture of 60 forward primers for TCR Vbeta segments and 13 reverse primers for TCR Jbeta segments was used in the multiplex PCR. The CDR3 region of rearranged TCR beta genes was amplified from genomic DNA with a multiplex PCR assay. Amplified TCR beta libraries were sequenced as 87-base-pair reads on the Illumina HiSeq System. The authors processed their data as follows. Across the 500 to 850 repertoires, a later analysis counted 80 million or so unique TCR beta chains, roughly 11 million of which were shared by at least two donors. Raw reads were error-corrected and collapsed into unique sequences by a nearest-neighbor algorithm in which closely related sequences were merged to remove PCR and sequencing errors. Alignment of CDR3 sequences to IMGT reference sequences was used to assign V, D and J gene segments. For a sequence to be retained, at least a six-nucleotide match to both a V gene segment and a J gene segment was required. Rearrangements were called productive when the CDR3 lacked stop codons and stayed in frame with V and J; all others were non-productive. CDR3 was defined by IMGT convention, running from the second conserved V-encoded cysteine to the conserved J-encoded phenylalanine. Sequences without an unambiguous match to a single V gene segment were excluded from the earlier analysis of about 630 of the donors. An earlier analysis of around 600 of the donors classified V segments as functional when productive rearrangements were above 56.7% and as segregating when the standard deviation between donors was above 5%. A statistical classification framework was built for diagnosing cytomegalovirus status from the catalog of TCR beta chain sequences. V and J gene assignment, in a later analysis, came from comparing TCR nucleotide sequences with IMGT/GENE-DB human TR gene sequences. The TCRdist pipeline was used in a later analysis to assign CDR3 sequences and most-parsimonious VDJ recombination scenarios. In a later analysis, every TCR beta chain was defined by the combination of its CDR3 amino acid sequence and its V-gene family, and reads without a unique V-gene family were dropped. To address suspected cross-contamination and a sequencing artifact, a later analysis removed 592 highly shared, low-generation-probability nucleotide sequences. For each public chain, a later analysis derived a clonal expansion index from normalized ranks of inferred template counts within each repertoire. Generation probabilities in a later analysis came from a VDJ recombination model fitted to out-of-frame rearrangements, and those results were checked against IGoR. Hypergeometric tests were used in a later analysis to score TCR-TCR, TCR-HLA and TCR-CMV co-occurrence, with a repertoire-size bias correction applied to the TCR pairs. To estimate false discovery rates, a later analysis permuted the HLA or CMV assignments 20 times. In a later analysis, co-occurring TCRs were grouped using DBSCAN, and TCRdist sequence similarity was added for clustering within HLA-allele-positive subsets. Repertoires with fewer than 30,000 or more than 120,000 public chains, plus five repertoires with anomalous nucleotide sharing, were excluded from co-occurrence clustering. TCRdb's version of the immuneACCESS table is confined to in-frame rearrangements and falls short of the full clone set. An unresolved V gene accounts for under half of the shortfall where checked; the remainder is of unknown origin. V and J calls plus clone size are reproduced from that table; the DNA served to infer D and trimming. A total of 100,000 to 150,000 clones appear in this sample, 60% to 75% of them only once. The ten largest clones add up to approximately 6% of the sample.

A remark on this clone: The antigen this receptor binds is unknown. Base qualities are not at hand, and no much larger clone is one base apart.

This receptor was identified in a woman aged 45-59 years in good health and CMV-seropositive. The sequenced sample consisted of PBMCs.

The CDR3 reads CASSPSGGEGTEAFF. The DNA is as follows: TGTGCCAGCTCACCGTCCGGGGGAGAGGGCACTGAAGCTTTCTTT. This chain joins TRBV18 to TRBJ1-1, and possibly TRBD1, on 5 matching bases. CDR1 is given as KGHSH and CDR2 as LQKENI, both from the germline V gene. V loses 3 bases of germline sequence and J loses 4 bases, and the interval between the two ends is 15 bases. From its cysteine to its phenylalanine, the CDR3 spans 15 amino acids. Only CDR3 DNA is held: 45 bases, read in frame from base 1.